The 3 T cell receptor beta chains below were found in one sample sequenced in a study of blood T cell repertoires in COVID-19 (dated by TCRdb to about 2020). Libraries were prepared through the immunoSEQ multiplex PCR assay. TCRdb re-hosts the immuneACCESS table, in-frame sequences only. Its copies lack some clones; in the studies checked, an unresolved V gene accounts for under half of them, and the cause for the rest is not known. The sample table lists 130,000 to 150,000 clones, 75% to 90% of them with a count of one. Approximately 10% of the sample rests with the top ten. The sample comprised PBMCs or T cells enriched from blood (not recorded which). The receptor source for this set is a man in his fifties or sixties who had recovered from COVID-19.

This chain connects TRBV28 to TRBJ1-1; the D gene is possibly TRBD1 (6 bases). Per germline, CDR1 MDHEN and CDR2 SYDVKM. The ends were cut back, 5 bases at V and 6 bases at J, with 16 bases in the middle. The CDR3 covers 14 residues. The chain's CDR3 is CASSLRGAIPEAFF. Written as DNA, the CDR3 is TGTGCCAGCAGTCTCCGGGGGGCCATCCCTGAAGCTTTCTTT. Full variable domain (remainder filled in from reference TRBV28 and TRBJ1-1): DVKVTQSSRYLVKRTGEKVFLECVQDMDHENMFWYRQDPGLGLRLIYFSYDVKMKEKGDIPEGYSVSREKKERFSLILESASTNQTSMYLCASSLRGAIPEAFFGQGTRLTVV.

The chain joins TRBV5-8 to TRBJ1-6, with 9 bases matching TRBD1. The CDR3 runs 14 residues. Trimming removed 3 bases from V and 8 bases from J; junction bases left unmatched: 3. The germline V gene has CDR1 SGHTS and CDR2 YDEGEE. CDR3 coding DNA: TGTGCCAGCAGCTACAGGGGGCTGGATTCACCCCTCCACTTT. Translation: CASSYRGLDSPLHF.

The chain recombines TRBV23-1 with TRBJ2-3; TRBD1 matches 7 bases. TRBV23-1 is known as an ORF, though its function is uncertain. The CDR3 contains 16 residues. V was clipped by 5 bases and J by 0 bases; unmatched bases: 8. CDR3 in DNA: TGCGCCAGCAGTAGGTCCAGGACAGGTAGCACAGATACGCAGTATTTT. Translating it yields CASSRSRTGSTDTQYF.